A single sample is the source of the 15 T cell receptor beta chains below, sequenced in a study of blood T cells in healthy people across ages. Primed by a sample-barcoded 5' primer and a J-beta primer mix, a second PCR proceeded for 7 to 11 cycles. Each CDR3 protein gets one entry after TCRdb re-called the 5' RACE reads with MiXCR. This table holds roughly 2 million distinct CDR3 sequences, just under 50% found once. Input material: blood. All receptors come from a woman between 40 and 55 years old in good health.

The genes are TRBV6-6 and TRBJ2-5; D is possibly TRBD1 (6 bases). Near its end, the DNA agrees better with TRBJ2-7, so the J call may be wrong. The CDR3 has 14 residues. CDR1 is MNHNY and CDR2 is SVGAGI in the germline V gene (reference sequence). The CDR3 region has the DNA TGTGCCAGCACTCCCCGTCAGGGACACTACGAGCAGTACTTC. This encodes CASTPRQGHYEQYF.

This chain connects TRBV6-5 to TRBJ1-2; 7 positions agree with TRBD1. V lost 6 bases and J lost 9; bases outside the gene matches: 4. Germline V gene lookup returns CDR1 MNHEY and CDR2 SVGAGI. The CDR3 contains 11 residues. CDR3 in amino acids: CASRLDRRYTF. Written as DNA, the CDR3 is TGTGCCAGCAGATTGGACAGGCGCTACACCTTC.

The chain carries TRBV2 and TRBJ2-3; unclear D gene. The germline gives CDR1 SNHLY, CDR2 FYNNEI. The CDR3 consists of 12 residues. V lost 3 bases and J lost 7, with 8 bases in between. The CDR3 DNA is TGTGCCAGCAGTGAGGAACCGAATACGCAGTATTTT. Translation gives CASSEEPNTQYF.

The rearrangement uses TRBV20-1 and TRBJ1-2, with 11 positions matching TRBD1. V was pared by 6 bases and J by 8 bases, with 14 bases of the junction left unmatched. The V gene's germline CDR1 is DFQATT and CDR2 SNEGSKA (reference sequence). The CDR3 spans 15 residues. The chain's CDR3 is CSAPRWAGTGGGYTF. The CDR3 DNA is TGCAGTGCCCCGCGTTGGGCCGGGACAGGGGGAGGCTACACCTTC.

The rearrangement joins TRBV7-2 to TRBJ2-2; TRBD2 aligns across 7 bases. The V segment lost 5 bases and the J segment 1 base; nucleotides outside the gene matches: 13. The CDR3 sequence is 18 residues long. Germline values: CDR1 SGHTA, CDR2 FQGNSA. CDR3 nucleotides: TGTGCCAGCAGCCCACTAGGGTTACGGGGGGTGAACACCGGGGAGCTGTTTTTT. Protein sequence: CASSPLGLRGVNTGELFF.

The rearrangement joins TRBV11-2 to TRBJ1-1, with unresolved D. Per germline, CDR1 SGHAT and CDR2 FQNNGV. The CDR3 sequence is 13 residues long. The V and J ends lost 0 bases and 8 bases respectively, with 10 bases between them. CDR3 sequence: CASSLETRAEAFF. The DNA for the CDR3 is TGTGCCAGCAGCTTAGAAACGAGGGCAGAAGCTTTCTTT.

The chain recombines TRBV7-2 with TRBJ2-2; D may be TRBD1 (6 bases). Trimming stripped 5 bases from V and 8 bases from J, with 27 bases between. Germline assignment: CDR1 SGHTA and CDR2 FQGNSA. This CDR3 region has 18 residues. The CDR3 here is CASSPTSPGVAGLGELFF. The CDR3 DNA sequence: TGTGCCAGCAGCCCCACGTCTCCAGGGGTGGCAGGGCTTGGGGAGCTGTTTTTT.

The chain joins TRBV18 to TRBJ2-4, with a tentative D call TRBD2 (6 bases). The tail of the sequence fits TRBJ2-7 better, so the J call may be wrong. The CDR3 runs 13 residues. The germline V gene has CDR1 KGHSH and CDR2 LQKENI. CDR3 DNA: TGTGCCAGCTCACCACGGACTACCTACGAGCAGTACTTC. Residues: CASSPRTTYEQYF.

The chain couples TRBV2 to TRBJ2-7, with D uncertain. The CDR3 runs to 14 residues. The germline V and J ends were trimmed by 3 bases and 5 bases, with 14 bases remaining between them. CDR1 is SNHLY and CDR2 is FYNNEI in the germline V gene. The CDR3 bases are TGTGCCAGCAGTGATCTTCCGTGGGGAAACGAGCAGTACTTC. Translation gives CASSDLPWGNEQYF.

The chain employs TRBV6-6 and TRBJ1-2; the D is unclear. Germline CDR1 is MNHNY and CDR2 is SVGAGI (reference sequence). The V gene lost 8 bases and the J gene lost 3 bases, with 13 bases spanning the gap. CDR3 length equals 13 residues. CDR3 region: CASVDGRDYGYTF. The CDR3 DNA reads TGTGCCAGCGTTGACGGACGGGACTATGGCTACACCTTC.

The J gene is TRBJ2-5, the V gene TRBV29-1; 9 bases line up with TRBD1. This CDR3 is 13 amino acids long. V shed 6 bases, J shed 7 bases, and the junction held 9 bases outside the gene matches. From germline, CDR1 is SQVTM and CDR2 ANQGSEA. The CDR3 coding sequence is TGCAGCGTAGCAGGACAGGGGATGTGGACCCAGTACTTC. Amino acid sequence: CSVAGQGMWTQYF.

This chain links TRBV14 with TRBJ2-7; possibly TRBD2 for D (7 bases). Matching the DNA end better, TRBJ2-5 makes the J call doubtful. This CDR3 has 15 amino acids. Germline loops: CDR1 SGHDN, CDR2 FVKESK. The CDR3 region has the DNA TGTGCCAGCAGCCAAGGGTTCGGGGGGCGAGAGACCCAGTACTTC. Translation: CASSQGFGGRETQYF.

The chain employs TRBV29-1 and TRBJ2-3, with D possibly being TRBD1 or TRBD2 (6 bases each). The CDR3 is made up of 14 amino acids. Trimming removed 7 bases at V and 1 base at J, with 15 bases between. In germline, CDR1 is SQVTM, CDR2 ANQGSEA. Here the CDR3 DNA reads TGCAGCGGGGGGGCGGGGAGCCGCACAGATACGCAGTATTTT. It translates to CSGGAGSRTDTQYF.

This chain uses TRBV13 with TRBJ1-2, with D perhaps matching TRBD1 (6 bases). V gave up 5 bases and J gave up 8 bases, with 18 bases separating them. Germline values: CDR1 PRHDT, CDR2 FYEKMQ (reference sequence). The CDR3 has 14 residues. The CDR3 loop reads CASSRRTVLAGYTF. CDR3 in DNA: TGTGCCAGCAGCCGCCGGACAGTTCTAGCGGGCTACACCTTC.

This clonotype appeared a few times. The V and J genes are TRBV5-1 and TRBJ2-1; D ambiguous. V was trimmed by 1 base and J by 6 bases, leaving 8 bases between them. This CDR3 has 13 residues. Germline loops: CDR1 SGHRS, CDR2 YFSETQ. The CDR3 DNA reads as TGCGCCAGCAGCTTGTTCGCGGCCAATGAGCAGTTCTTC. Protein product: CASSLFAANEQFF.